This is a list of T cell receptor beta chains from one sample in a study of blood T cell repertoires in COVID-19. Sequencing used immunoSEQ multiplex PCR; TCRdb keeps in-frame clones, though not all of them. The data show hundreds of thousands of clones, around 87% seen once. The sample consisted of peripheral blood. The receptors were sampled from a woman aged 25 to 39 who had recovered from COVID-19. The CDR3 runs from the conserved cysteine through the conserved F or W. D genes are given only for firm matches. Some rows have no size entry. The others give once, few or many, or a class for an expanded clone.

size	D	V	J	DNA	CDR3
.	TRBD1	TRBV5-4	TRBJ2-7	TGTGCCAGCAGCTCAGGGGGCATAGGGTACGAGCAGTACTTC	CASSSGGIGYEQYF
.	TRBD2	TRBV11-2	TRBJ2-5	TGTGCCAGCAGCTTAGGCGGCGCGGGGGGGCAGAGGGAGACCCAGTACTTC	CASSLGGAGGQRETQYF
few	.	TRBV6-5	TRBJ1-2	TGTGCCGTACTCCACCCAGGGAACTATGGCTACACCTTC	CAVLHPGNYGYTF
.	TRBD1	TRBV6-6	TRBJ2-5	TGTGCCAGCAGTCATACGAGAAGGACAGGGGGCCAAGAGACCCAGTACTTC	CASSHTRRTGGQETQYF
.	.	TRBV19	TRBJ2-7	TGTGCCAGTAGTTCCGGAGCCTACGAGCAGTACTTC	CASSSGAYEQYF
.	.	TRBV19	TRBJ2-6	TGTGCCAGTAGAATAGACAGCGTCGGGGCCAACGTCCTGACTTTC	CASRIDSVGANVLTF
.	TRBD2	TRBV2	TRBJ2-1	TGTGCCAGCAGTCCGGGACTAGGTGTTGAGCAGTTCTTC	CASSPGLGVEQFF
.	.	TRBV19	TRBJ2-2	TGTGCCAGTAGTATACGGGGGACCGGGGAGCTGTTTTTT	CASSIRGTGELFF
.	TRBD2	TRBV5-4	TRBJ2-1	TGTGCCAGCAGGCCGGGACTAGCGGCTGAGCAGTTCTTC	CASRPGLAAEQFF
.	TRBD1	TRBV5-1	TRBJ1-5	TGCGCCAGCAGTCCGGACAGGGGAGATCAGCCCCAGCATTTT	CASSPDRGDQPQHF
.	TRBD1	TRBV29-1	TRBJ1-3	TGCAGCGTTGGAGGAACAGGGGATTCGTATGGAAACACCATATATTTT	CSVGGTGDSYGNTIYF
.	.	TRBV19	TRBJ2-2	TGTGCCAGTAGTACAAGAAGAGACACCGGGGAGCTGTTTTTT	CASSTRRDTGELFF
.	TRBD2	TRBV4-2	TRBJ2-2	TGTGCCAGCAGCCAAGTCCTCGCGGGGGGTGACACCGGGGAGCTGTTTTTT	CASSQVLAGGDTGELFF
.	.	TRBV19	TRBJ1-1	TGTGCCAGTAGTCCCCAGGGGATCACTGAAGCTTTCTTT	CASSPQGITEAFF
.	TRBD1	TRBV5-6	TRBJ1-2	TGTGCCAGCGATCAACAGGGGGCGTATGGCTACACCTTC	CASDQQGAYGYTF
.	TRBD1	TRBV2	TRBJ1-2	TGTGCCAGCAGTGACCCAGGGGGTGAGGCTGGCTACACCTTC	CASSDPGGEAGYTF
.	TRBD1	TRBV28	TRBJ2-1	TGTGCCAGCAGTTTTGGACAGGGGGCGTACAATGAGCAGTTCTTC	CASSFGQGAYNEQFF
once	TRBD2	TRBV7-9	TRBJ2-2	TGTGCCAGCAGCTCACTAGCGGGGGCGAACACCGGGGAGCTGTTTTTT	CASSSLAGANTGELFF
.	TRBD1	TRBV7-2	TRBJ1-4	TGTGCCAGCAGCTCTGGACAGGTGGAAAAACTGTTTTTT	CASSSGQVEKLFF
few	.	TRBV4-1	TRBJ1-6	TGCGCCAGCAGCCAAGAGTACAGCCGAAATTCACCCCTCCACTTT	CASSQEYSRNSPLHF
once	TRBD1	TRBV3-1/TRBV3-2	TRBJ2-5	TGTGCCAGCAGCCACGGACAGGGTAAAGAGACCCAGTACTTC	CASSHGQGKETQYF
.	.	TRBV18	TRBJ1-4	TGTGCCAGCTCACAAACAGGGTATGAAAAACTGTTTTTT	CASSQTGYEKLFF
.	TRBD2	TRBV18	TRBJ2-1	TGTGCCAGCTCACCCGGAGCGGGGGGGTTATCTGAGCAGTTCTTC	CASSPGAGGLSEQFF
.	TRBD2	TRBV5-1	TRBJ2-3	TGCGCCAGCAGCTTGAGTGCGGGAGCCGGCACAGATACGCAGTATTTT	CASSLSAGAGTDTQYF
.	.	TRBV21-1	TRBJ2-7	TGTGCCAGCCGCGGGACAGAATACGAGCAGTACTTC	CASRGTEYEQYF
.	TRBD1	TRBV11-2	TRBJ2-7	TGTGCCAGCAGCTCAAACAGGGGGCGATACGAGCAGTACTTC	CASSSNRGRYEQYF
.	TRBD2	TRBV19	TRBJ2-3	TGTGCCAGTACGGGACTAGCGGACCCCACAGATACGCAGTATTTT	CASTGLADPTDTQYF